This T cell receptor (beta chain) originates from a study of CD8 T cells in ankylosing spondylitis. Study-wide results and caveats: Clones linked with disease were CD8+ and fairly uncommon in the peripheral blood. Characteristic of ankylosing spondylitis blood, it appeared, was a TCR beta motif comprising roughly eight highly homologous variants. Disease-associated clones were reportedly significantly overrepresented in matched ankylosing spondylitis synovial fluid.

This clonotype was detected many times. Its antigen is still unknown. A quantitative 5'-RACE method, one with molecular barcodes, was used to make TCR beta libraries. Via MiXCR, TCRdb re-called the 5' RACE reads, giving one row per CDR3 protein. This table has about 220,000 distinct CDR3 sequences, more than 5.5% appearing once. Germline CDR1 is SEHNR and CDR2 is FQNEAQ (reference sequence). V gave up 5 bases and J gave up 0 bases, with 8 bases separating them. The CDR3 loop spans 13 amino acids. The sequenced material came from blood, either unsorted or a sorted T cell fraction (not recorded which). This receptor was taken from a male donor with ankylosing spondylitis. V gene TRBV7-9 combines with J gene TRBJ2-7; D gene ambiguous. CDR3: CASSLDGSYEQYF. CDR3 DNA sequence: TGTGCCAGCAGCCTTGACGGCTCCTACGAGCAGTACTTC.